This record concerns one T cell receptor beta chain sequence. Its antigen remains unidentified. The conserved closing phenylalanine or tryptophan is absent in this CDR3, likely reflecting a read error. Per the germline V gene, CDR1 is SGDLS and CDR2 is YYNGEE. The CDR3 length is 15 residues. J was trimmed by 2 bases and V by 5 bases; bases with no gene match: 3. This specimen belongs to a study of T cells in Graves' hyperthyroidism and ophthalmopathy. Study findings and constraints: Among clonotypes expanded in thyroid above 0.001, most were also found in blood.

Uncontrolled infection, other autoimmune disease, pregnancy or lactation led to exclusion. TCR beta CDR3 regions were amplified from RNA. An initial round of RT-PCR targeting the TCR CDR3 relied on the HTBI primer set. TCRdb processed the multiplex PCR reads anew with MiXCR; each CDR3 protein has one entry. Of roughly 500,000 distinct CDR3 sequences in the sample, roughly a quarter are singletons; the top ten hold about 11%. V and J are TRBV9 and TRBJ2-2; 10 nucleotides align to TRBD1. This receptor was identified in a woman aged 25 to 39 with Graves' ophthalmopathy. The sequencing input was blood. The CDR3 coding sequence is TGTGCCAGCAGAAAGACAGGGGGCAACACCGGGGAGCTGTTTTCT. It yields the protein CASRKTGGNTGELFS.